The T cell receptor (beta chain) under discussion was sequenced for a study of response to subunit inactivated influenza vaccine. From the RT-PCR reads, TCRdb called clonotypes with MiXCR, one entry per CDR3 protein. Counted here are about 480,000 distinct CDR3 sequences, 10% to 15% occurring once; the ten biggest clones make up around 13%. This CDR3 has 11 amino acids. Germline CDR1 SQVTM, CDR2 ANQGSEA. The germline V and J ends were trimmed by 5 bases and 3 bases, with 7 bases remaining between them. Ten or more counts support this clonotype. This TCR came from a man in his fifties who received an inactivated influenza vaccine. The V call is TRBV29-1, the J call TRBJ1-2, with D perhaps matching TRBD1 (5 bases). Source: PBMCs from blood, taken 40 to 50 days after vaccination. The CDR3 protein is CSVRGDYGYTF. CDR3 bases: TGCAGCGTTAGAGGGGACTATGGCTACACCTTC.